The 2 T cell receptor beta chains in this list originate from one sample, sequenced in a study of shared clonotypes between healthy human individuals. Profiling relied on immunoSEQ multiplex PCR, and the TCRdb table lists in-frame clones only, not all of them. The sample lists 85,000 to 100,000 clones, 67% occurring once. Sequenced input: memory CD8+ T cells sorted from blood. As to subset: CD45RO+ cells pooled with CCR7-negative TemRA cells. The receptors were sampled from a young man in good health.

V and J are TRBV20-1 and TRBJ2-2; the D is unclear. The germline CDR1 and CDR2 sequences are DFQATT and SNEGSKA (reference sequence). The CDR3 sequence is 11 residues long. Trimming removed 5 bases from V and 5 bases from J, with 6 bases in between. The CDR3 region is CSARFTGELFF. The CDR3 DNA reads TGCAGTGCTCGCTTTACCGGGGAGCTGTTTTTT.

In its sample, this clone was seen a few times. V usage is TRBV7-6 and J usage is TRBJ2-7; D possibly uses TRBD1 or TRBD2 (5 bases each). Trimming shortened V by 5 bases and J by 6 bases, and 17 bases separated the two germline ends. This CDR3 contains 14 residues. The germline V gene has CDR1 SGHVS and CDR2 FNYEAQ. This CDR3 reads CASSPRGRASEQYF. In DNA, the CDR3 is TGTGCCAGCAGCCCCCGGGGCAGGGCCTCCGAGCAGTACTTC.